The 20 T cell receptor beta chains listed next were all sequenced from one sample in a study of regulatory T cells in long-lasting Graves disease. Library construction for TCR beta used iRepertoire HTBI primers and Arm-PCR of CDR3 regions. TCRdb re-called the multiplex PCR reads through MiXCR, storing one row per CDR3 protein. The table has roughly 500,000 distinct CDR3 sequences, around 13% seen once. Time point meaning: newly diagnosed GD, antithyroid drugs for less than 3 months. RNA from PBMCs was the source of the TCR library. These data also featured in a second study, about T cells in Graves' hyperthyroidism and ophthalmopathy.

Material: peripheral blood mononuclear cells (PBMCs), obtained at new diagnosis, from a patient treated with antithyroid drugs. These receptors were taken from a woman aged 45 to 65 with Graves disease.

This clonotype was seen many times. J is TRBJ1-5 and V is TRBV28; no definite D call. V lost 2 bases and J lost 3, with 5 bases in between. Germline CDR1 is MDHEN and CDR2 is SYDVKM. This CDR3 has 13 amino acids. CDR3: CASSLPHNQPQHF. For the CDR3, the DNA is TGTGCCAGCAGTTTACCTCACAATCAGCCCCAGCATTTT.

This clonotype has just a few counts. The V and J genes are TRBV30 and TRBJ1-2, with a possible D match to TRBD1 (5 bases). The germline V gene encodes CDR1 GTSNPN and CDR2 SVGIG (reference sequence). The CDR3 runs to 12 residues. Deletions cut 4 bases from V and 6 bases from J, with 12 bases between. The CDR3 loop reads CAWTAGTNGYTF. For the CDR3, the DNA is TGTGCCTGGACCGCCGGGACGAATGGCTACACCTTC. Full variable domain (rest looked up from reference TRBV30 and TRBJ1-2): SQTIHQWPATLVQPVGSPLSLECTVEGTSNPNLYWYRQAAGRGLQLLFYSVGIGQISSEVPQNLSASRPQDRQFILSSKKLLLSDSGFYLCAWTAGTNGYTFGSGTRLTVV.

This clonotype appeared many times. The chain joins TRBV29-1 to TRBJ2-7; D may be TRBD1 (6 bases). The CDR3 has 12 amino acids. The germline gives CDR1 SQVTM, CDR2 ANQGSEA. Trimming removed 3 bases at V and 1 base at J, with 7 bases between. The CDR3 sequence is CSVEDRSYEQYF. In DNA, the CDR3 is TGCAGCGTTGAGGACAGATCCTACGAGCAGTACTTC.

With respect to this clonotype: Possible read error: a much larger clone is one base away. As DNA, the CDR3 is TGTGCCTGCAGCCCCCCCTCCGGGACAGAGGCCCACGAGCAGTACTTC. It codes for CACSPPSGTEAHEQYF. The chain has TRBV13 and TRBJ2-7; 7 bases align to TRBD1. The CDR3 runs to 16 residues. CDR1 PRHDT and CDR2 FYEKMQ come from the germline V gene (reference sequence).

This clonotype was recorded many times. The chain has TRBV3-1 and TRBJ1-5, with D uncertain. Germline V gene lookup returns CDR1 LGHDT and CDR2 YNNKEL (reference sequence). The CDR3 loop spans 13 amino acids. Trimming pared 8 bases from V and 6 bases from J, leaving 14 bases between. CDR3 nucleotide sequence: TGTGCCAGCTCCCTTTCGGGTACTCAGCCCCAGCATTTT. As protein: CASSLSGTQPQHF.

The rearrangement uses TRBV12-3 or TRBV12-4 and TRBJ2-2, with 7 bases that match TRBD1. The CDR3 has 17 amino acids. V gave up 5 bases and J gave up 4 bases; unmatched junction bases: 13. CDR3 bases: TGTGCCAGCAGTCCCACGGACAGGATCGGGTTCACCGGGGAGCTGTTTTTT. Translation gives CASSPTDRIGFTGELFF.

Only one count was recorded for this clonotype. This rearrangement joins TRBV19 to TRBJ2-2; 7 bases map to TRBD2. With 5 bases clipped from V and 7 bases from J, the junction kept 13 bases outside the gene matches. The CDR3 is made up of 16 amino acids. In germline, CDR1 is LNHDA, CDR2 SQIVND (reference sequence). The CDR3 reads CASSDLAALRVGELFF. Here the CDR3 DNA reads TGTGCCAGTAGTGACCTAGCGGCCCTCAGGGTCGGGGAGCTGTTTTTT.

This clonotype was counted many times. The genes are TRBV28 and TRBJ1-2, with D possibly matching TRBD1 (6 bases). The CDR3 is 16 amino acids. V lost 4 bases and J lost 5, with 20 bases in between. Germline values: CDR1 MDHEN, CDR2 SYDVKM. In DNA, the CDR3 is TGTGCCAGCAGTTCCGCGGACAGAGGCACCTTATATGGCTACACCTTC. Its protein is CASSSADRGTLYGYTF.

This clonotype was recorded at least ten times. V usage is TRBV11-2 and J usage is TRBJ2-3; tentatively, D is TRBD1 or TRBD2 (5 bases each). Per the germline V gene, CDR1 is SGHAT and CDR2 is FQNNGV. The CDR3 has 13 amino acids. The V and J ends lost 5 bases and 4 bases respectively, with 10 bases between them. The CDR3 region has the DNA TGTGCCAGCAGCCCTCAGGGAGCAGATACGCAGTATTTT. It yields the protein CASSPQGADTQYF.

In DNA form, the CDR3 reads TGTGCCAGCAGTTACCCGGGACTAGCGGGGAGGATTGAGCAGTTCTTC. The encoded protein is CASSYPGLAGRIEQFF. The V gene is TRBV5-5, the J gene TRBJ2-1; 13 positions match TRBD2. The length of the CDR3 is 16 residues. Germline V CDR1 and CDR2: SGHKS, YYEKEE (reference sequence). V lost 5 bases to trimming and J lost 9 bases; unmatched junction nucleotides: 11.

Many counts were recorded for this clonotype. The chain uses TRBV28 and TRBJ1-6; 9 bases match TRBD1. The germline V gene encodes CDR1 MDHEN and CDR2 SYDVKM. The CDR3 loop spans 15 amino acids. Losses at the gene ends were 6 bases for V and 10 bases for J; bases not matched to a gene: 10. The CDR3 DNA sequence: TGTGCCAGCAGCGCCGGGACAGGGATTCGATCACCCCTCCACTTT. It specifies CASSAGTGIRSPLHF.

The rearrangement links TRBV24-1 to TRBJ1-5, with 8 positions matching TRBD1. CDR1 is KGHDR and CDR2 is SFDVKD in the germline V gene. J was trimmed by 5 bases and V by 1 base; bases with no gene match: 3. CDR3 length: 15 residues. CDR3 amino acids: CATSDFQGADQPQHF. For the CDR3, the DNA is TGTGCCACCAGTGATTTCCAGGGGGCTGATCAGCCCCAGCATTTT.

This clonotype was detected ten times or more. The chain links TRBV7-3 to TRBJ2-1, with 12 bases lining up with TRBD2. This CDR3 has 19 amino acids. J lost 3 bases, V lost 5 bases, and 14 bases had no gene match. CDR1 is SGHTA and CDR2 is FQGTGA in the germline V gene. The DNA of the CDR3 is TGTGCCAGCAGCCCCGGAGGGCTAGCGGGAGGGCCGAACTACAATGAGCAGTTCTTC. Translating it yields CASSPGGLAGGPNYNEQFF.

This clonotype has only a few counts. This sequence joins TRBV27 and TRBJ2-7, with TRBD1 as a possible D gene (5 bases). This CDR3 contains 15 residues. Germline V lookup: CDR1 MNHEY, CDR2 SMNVEV (reference sequence). The ends were cut back, 2 bases at V and 3 bases at J, with 14 bases in the middle. CDR3 loop: CASSLARQSDYEQYF. For the CDR3, the DNA is TGTGCCAGCAGTTTAGCCCGACAGTCTGACTACGAGCAGTACTTC.

This clonotype was recorded many times. V and J are TRBV7-2 and TRBJ2-1, with 10 bases aligning to TRBD2. CDR1 SGHTA and CDR2 FQGNSA come from the germline V gene. The CDR3 consists of 16 residues. Trimming cost V 8 bases and J 7 bases; bases outside gene matches: 14. The CDR3 nucleotides read TGTGCCAGCGACCGGGGTGGGACTAGCGTCCTAAATGAGCAGTTCTTC. Protein sequence: CASDRGGTSVLNEQFF.

There are many counts of this clonotype. The chain employs TRBV10-1 and TRBJ1-1; D is unclear. From germline, CDR1 is WNHNN and CDR2 SYGVQD (reference sequence). The V end was cut by 0 bases, the J end by 0 bases, with 2 bases between. The CDR3 consists of 13 residues. This chain's CDR3 is CASSESMNTEAFF. The DNA for the CDR3 is TGCGCCAGCAGTGAGTCCATGAACACTGAAGCTTTCTTT.

This chain links TRBV20-1 with TRBJ2-1; 8 bases are shared with TRBD1. The germline V gene encodes CDR1 DFQATT and CDR2 SNEGSKA (reference sequence). The CDR3 has 12 residues. Unmatched junction bases numbered 13, after V lost 6 bases and J lost 15 bases. The CDR3 DNA follows: TGCAGTGCCATCGGACAGGGTCTTAAGCGGTTCTTC. Translation gives CSAIGQGLKRFF.

The rearrangement links TRBV4-1 to TRBJ1-5; D remains ambiguous. The CDR3 consists of 13 residues. Deletions cut 3 bases from V and 6 bases from J, with 9 bases between. Germline assignment: CDR1 MGHRA and CDR2 YSYEKL. The CDR3 nucleotides are TGCGCCAGCAGCCAGGTCCGAATTCAGCCCCAGCATTTT. It yields the protein CASSQVRIQPQHF.

The rearrangement joins TRBV7-2 to TRBJ2-5; perhaps TRBD2 as D (5 bases). V was clipped by 5 bases and J by 1 base, with 11 bases between them. This CDR3 spans 14 amino acids. The germline V gene encodes CDR1 SGHTA and CDR2 FQGNSA. The CDR3 DNA sequence: TGTGCCAGCAGCCCCCAAGCGGTCCAAGAGACCCAGTACTTC. It encodes CASSPQAVQETQYF.

The sample holds many counts of this clonotype. The J gene is TRBJ1-2, the V gene TRBV5-1; TRBD1 matches at 11 bases. The CDR3 has 13 residues. In germline, CDR1 is SGHRS, CDR2 YFSETQ. Trimming removed 7 bases from V and 8 bases from J; junction bases left unmatched: 7. The CDR3 is CASRGQGARGYTF. The CDR3 DNA sequence: TGCGCCAGCCGCGGACAGGGGGCAAGGGGCTACACCTTC.